The clone carrying this TCR beta chain was recorded at least ten times. This sample stems from a study of early T cells in non-severe SARS-CoV-2 infection. Trimming removed 2 bases from V and 4 bases from J, with 9 bases in between. This CDR3 has 13 residues. CDR1 is SEHNR and CDR2 is FQNEAQ in the germline V gene (reference sequence). TCRdb re-derived calls from the 5' RACE reads in MiXCR, one entry per CDR3 protein. The sample shows about 21,000 distinct CDR3 sequences, approximately 5.4% of them seen only once. The sequenced sample was whole blood, obtained at baseline. This chain links TRBV7-9 with TRBJ2-7; D is unresolved. The source is an adult who was a healthcare worker with PCR-confirmed SARS-CoV-2 infection or an uninfected control (not recorded which). CDR3 residues: CASSLRQRYEQYF. CDR3 nucleotides: TGTGCCAGCAGCTTAAGGCAGAGGTACGAGCAGTACTTC.